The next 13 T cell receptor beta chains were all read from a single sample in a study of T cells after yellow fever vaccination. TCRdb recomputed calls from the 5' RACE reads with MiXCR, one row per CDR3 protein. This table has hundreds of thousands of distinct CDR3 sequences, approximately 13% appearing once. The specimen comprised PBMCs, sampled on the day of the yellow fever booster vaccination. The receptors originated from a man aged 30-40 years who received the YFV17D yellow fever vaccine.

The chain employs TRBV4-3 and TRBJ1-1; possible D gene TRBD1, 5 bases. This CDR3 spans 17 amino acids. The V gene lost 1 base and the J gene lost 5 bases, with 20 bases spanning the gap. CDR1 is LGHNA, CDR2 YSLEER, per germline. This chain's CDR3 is CASSQVSGFEAGTEAFF. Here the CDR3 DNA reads TGCGCCAGCAGCCAAGTTAGTGGCTTTGAAGCAGGGACTGAAGCTTTCTTT.

The DNA for the CDR3 is TGTGCCACCCTCTCTGGCGGGGCGGGGACCCAGTACTTC. This translates into CATLSGGAGTQYF. The genes are TRBV6-1 and TRBJ2-5; perhaps TRBD2 as D (6 bases). The CDR3 loop spans 13 amino acids. Germline loops: CDR1 MNHNS, CDR2 SASEGT. Deletions cut 10 bases from V and 7 bases from J, with 19 bases between.

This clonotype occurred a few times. The CDR3 loop is CASTTGETQYF. CDR3 sequence (DNA): TGCGCCAGCACCACCGGAGAGACCCAGTACTTC. The rearrangement links TRBV5-1 to TRBJ2-5; no clear D gene. This CDR3 has 11 amino acids. Trimming left V 6 bases short and J 4 bases short, with 7 bases between. Per the germline V gene, CDR1 is SGHRS and CDR2 is YFSETQ. The entire variable domain, with the rest obtained from reference TRBV5-1 and TRBJ2-5, is as follows: KAGVTQTPRYLIKTRGQQVTLSCSPISGHRSVSWYQQTPGQGLQFLFEYFSETQRNKGNFPGRFSGRQFSNSRSEMNVSTLELGDSALYLCASTTGETQYFGPGTRLLVL.

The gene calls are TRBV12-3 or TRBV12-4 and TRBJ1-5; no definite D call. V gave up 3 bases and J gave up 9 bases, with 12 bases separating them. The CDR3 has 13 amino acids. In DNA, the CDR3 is TGTGCCAGCAGTTTTAACCCCTCGGGGCCCCAGCATTTT. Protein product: CASSFNPSGPQHF.

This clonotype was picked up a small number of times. The CDR3: CSARSQYNEQFF. DNA of the CDR3: TGCAGTGCTAGATCCCAATACAATGAGCAGTTCTTC. The chain carries TRBV20-1 and TRBJ2-1, with D unresolved. Deletions cut 2 bases from V and 4 bases from J, with 6 bases between. CDR3 length: 12 residues. The germline V gene encodes CDR1 DFQATT and CDR2 SNEGSKA (reference sequence).

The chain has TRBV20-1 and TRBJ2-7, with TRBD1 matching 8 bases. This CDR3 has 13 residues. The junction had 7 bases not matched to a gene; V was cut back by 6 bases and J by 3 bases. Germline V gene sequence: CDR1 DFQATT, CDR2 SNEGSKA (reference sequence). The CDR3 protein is CSATGQEIYEQYF. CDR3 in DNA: TGCAGTGCAACGGGACAGGAGATCTACGAGCAGTACTTC.

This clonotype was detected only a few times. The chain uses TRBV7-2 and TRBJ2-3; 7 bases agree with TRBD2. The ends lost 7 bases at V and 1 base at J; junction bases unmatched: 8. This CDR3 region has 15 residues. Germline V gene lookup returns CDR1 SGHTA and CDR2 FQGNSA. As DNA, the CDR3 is TGTGCCAGCAATGCAGCGGGAATCCGCACAGATACGCAGTATTTT. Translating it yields CASNAAGIRTDTQYF.

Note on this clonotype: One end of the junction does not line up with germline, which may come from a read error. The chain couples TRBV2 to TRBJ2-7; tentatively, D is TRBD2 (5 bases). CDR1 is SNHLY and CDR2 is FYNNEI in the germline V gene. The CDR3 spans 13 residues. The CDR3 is CASEVGRDYVQYF. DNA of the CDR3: TGTGCCAGCGAGGTGGGGAGAGACTACGTGCAGTACTTC.

CDR3 DNA: TGCAGTGCTAGAGATGGCCGCCGACCCACCGGGGAGCTGTTTTTT. Translation gives CSARDGRRPTGELFF. This chain joins TRBV20-1 and TRBJ2-2; D is unresolved. The CDR3 extends over 15 amino acids. The germline V gene encodes CDR1 DFQATT and CDR2 SNEGSKA (reference sequence). Trimming removed 0 bases at V and 4 bases at J, with 12 bases between.

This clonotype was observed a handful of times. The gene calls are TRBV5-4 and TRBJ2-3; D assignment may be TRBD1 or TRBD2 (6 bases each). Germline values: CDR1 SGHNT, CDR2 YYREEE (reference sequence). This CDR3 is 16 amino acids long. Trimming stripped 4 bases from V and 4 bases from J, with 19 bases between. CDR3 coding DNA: TGTGCCAGCAGCCCCGCGGGGCGGGACAATGCAGATACGCAGTATTTT. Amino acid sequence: CASSPAGRDNADTQYF.

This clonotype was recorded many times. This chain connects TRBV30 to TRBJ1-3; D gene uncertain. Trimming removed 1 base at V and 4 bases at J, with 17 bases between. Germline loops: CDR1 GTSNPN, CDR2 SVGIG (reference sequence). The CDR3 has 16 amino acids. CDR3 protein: CAWSDSRGNWGNTIYF. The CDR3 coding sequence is TGTGCCTGGAGTGACTCTCGGGGTAACTGGGGAAACACCATATATTTT.

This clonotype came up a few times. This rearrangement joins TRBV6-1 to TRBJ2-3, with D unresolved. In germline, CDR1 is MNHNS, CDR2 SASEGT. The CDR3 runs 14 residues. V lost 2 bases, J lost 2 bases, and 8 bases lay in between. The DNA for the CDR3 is TGTGCCAGCAGTGAAAGTCGAGACACAGATACGCAGTATTTT. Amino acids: CASSESRDTDTQYF.

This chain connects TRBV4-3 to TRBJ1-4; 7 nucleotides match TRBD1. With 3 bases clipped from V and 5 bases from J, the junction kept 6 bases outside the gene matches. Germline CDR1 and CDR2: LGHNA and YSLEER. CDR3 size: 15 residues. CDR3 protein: CASSQTTGKNEKLFF. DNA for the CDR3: TGCGCCAGCAGCCAGACGACAGGGAAGAATGAAAAACTGTTTTTT.